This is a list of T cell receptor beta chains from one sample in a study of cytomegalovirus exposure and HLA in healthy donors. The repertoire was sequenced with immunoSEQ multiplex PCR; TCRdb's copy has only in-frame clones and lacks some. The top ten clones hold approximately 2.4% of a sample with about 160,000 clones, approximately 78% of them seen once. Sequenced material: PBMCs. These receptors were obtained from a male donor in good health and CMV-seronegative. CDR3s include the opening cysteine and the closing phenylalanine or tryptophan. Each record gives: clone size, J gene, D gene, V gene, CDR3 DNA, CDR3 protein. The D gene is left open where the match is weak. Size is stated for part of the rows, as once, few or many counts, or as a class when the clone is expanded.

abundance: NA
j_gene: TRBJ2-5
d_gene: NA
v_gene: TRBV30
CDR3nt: TGTGCCTGGAGTTATGGCGGTGCGGAGACCCAGTACTTC
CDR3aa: CAWSYGGAETQYF

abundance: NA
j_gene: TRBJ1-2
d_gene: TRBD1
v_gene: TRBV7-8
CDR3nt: TGTGCCAGCAGCCCGTGGACAGGGAGTAACGGCTACACCTTC
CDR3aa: CASSPWTGSNGYTF

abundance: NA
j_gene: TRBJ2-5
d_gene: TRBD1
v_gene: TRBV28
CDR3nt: TGTGCCAGCAGTGACAGGGGGCAAGAGACCCAGTACTTC
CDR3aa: CASSDRGQETQYF

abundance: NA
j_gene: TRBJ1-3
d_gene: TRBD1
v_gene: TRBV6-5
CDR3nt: TGTGCCAGCAGTTACCAGGGGGCGCCGGGAAACACCATATATTTT
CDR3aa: CASSYQGAPGNTIYF

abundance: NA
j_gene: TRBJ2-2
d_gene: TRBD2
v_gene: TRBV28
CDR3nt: TGTGCCAGCAGTTTTCTTCCAGCGGGAGTAATGTTTTTT
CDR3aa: CASSFLPAGVMFF

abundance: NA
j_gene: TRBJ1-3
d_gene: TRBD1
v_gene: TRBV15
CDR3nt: TGTGCCACCAGCAGGGACAGGGGGCTCTCTGGAAACACCATATATTTT
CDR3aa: CATSRDRGLSGNTIYF

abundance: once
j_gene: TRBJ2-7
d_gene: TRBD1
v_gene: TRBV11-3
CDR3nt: TGTGCCAGCAGCTTTGGGACAGACTACGAGCAGTACTTC
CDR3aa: CASSFGTDYEQYF

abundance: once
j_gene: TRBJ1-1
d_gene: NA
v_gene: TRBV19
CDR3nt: TGTGCCAGTAGTATTGAGTCCGGGGGGCGTGGAACTGAAGCTTTCTTT
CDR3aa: CASSIESGGRGTEAFF

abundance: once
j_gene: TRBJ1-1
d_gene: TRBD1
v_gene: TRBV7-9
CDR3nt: TGTGCCAGCAGCCTAGTTGGGACAGGGAACACTGAAGCTTTCTTT
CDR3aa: CASSLVGTGNTEAFF

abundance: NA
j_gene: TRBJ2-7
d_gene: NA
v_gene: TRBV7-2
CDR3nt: TGTGCCAGCAGCTTAGTTGAGCCCTACGAGCAGTACTTC
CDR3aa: CASSLVEPYEQYF

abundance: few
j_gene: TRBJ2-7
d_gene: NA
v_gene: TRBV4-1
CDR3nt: TGCGCCAGCAGCCAACGTGGACAGGAGGGCTACGAGCAGTACTTC
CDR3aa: CASSQRGQEGYEQYF

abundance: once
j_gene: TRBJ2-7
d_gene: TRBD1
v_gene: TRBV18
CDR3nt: TGTGCCAGCTCTTCGGACAGGTTTCCCTACGAGCAGTACTTC
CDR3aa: CASSSDRFPYEQYF

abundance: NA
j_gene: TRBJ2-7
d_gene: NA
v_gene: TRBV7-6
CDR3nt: TGTGCCAGCAGCGTACAGGAAGGGAAACTCGAGCAGTACTTC
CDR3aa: CASSVQEGKLEQYF

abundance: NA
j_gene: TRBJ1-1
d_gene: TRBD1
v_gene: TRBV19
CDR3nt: TGTGCCAGTAGTCGGGACAGGAGCATGAACACTGAAGCTTTCTTT
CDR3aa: CASSRDRSMNTEAFF

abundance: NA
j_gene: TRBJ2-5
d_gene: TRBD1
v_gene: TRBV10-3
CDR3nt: TGTGCCATCAGTCAGCCGGGACAGGCCCAAACCCAGTACTTC
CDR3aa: CAISQPGQAQTQYF

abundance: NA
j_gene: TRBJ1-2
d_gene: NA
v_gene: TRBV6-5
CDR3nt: TGTGCCAGCACCCGAGCGGGCTATGGCTACACCTTC
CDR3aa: CASTRAGYGYTF

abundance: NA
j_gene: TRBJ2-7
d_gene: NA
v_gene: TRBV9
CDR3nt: TGTGCCAGCAGCGGAGATCGGCGGGGCGGGTACGAGCAGTACTTC
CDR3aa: CASSGDRRGGYEQYF

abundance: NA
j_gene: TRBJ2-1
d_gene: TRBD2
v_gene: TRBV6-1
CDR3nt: TGTGCCAGCAGTGAATACGCAGGGACTAGCGATTCTCGGCTCAATGAGCAGTTCTTC
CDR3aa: CASSEYAGTSDSRLNEQFF

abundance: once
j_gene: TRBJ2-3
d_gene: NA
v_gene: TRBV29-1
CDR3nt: TGCAGCGTGAGCCGGGAAACTCATATAGATACGCAGTATTTT
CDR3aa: CSVSRETHIDTQYF

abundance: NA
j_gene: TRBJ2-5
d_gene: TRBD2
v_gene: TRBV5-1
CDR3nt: TGCGCCAGCAGCTTGGCGGGAGGGATCGTAGAGACCCAGTACTTC
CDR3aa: CASSLAGGIVETQYF

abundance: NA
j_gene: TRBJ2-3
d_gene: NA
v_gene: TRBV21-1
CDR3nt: TGTGCCAGCACCAGACCGACAACAGATACGCAGTATTTT
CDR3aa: CASTRPTTDTQYF

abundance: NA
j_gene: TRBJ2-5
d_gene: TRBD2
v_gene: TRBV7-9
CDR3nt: TGTGCCAGCAGCTCCGGTACCCCGGGAGGGGTACAGGAGACCCAGTACTTC
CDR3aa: CASSSGTPGGVQETQYF

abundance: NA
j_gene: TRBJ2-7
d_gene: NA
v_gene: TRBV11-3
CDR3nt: TGTGCCAGCAGCTTAGGCAGGGCCTCCTACGAGCAGTACTTC
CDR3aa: CASSLGRASYEQYF

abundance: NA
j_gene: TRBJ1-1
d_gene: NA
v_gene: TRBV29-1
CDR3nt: TGCAGCGTCGAAGGTGCAGGGGCCACTGAAGCTTTCTTT
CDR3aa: CSVEGAGATEAFF

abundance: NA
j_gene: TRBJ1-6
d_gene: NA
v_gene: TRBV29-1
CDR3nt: TGCAGCGTTCGGACGGACAACTATAATTCACCCCTCCACTTT
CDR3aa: CSVRTDNYNSPLHF

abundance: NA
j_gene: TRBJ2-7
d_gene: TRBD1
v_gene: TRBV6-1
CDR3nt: TGTGCCAGCAGTTGGGACAGGGACTACTCCTACGAGCAGTACTTC
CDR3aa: CASSWDRDYSYEQYF

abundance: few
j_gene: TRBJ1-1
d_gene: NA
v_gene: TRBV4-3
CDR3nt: TGCGCCAGCAGCCCAGGTTGGGGGCCCATGAACACTGAAGCTTTCTTT
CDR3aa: CASSPGWGPMNTEAFF

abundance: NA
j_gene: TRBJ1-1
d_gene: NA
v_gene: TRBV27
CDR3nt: TGTGCCAGCAGTGCTCCGGGATTAAAAGGCGGCACTGAAGCTTTCTTT
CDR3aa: CASSAPGLKGGTEAFF

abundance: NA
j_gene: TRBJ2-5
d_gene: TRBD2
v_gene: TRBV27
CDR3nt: TGTGCCAGCAGTTACAGGACTAGTTCAGAGACCCAGTACTTC
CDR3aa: CASSYRTSSETQYF

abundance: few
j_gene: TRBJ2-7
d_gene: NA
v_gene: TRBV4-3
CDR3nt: TGCGCCAGCAGCCAAGATTGGACATACTACGAGCAGTACTTC
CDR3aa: CASSQDWTYYEQYF

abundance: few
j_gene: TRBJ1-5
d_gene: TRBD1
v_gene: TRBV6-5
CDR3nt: TGTGCCAGCAGTTCGACAGGGAACGACAATCAGCCCCAGCATTTT
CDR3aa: CASSSTGNDNQPQHF

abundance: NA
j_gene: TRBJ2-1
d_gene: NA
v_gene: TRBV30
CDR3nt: TGTGCCTGGAGTGTACGGGTTTCGGGAAATGAGCAGTTCTTC
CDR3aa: CAWSVRVSGNEQFF

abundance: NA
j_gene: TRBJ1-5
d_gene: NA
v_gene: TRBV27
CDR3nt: TGTGCCAGCAGTTTTCGGGGGGTCGGCAATCAGCCCCAGCATTTT
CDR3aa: CASSFRGVGNQPQHF

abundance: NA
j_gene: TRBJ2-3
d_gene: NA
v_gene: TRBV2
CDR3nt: TGTGCCAGCAGCGATTGGGCCCGGGATACGCAGTATTTT
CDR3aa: CASSDWARDTQYF

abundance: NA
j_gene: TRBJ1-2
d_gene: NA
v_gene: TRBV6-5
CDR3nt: TGTGCCAGCAGTTACTCGATCGGGGACTGGTATGGCTACACCTTC
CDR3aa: CASSYSIGDWYGYTF

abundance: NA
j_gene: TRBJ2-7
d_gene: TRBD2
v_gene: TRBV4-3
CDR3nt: TGCGCCAGCAGCCAAGATCACCTAGCGGACACCTACGAGCAGTACTTC
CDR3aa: CASSQDHLADTYEQYF

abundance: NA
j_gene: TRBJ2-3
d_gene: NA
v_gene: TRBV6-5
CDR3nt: TGTGCCAGCAGTTCAACCCAGGGCACAGATACGCAGTATTTT
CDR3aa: CASSSTQGTDTQYF

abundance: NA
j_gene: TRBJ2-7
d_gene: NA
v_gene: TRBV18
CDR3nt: TGTGCCAGCTCACCGGAGGCACAGGGTCGGGAGCAGTACTTC
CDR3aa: CASSPEAQGREQYF

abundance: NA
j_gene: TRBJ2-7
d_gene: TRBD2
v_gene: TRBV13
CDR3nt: TGTGCCAGCAGCTTAGGGGGACTAGCGGACTACGAGCAGTACTTC
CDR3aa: CASSLGGLADYEQYF

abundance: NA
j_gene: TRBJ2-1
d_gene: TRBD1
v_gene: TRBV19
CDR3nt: TGTGCCAGTCGAGGACAGGGCCAATACAATGAGCAGTTCTTC
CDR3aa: CASRGQGQYNEQFF

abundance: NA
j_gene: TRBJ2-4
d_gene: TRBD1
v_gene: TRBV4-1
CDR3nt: TGCGCCAGCAGCCAAGTAGGGACAGGGTTAGCCAAAAACATTCAGTACTTC
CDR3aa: CASSQVGTGLAKNIQYF

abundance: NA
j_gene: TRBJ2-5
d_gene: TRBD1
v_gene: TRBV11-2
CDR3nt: TGTGCCAGCAGCAAGGCCTTAACCGGGACAGGCCAAGAGACCCAGTACTTC
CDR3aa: CASSKALTGTGQETQYF

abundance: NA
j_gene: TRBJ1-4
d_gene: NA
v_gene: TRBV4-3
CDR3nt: TGCGCCAGCAGCCCAGCCCGATGGGGGGGAGAACTGTTTTTT
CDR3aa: CASSPARWGGELFF

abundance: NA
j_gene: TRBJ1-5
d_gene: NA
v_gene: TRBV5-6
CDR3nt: TGTGCCAGCAGCTCCCCATCGGACCGACAGGTAAGGCCCCAGCATTTT
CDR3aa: CASSSPSDRQVRPQHF

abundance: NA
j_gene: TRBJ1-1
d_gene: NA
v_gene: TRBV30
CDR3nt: TGTGCCTGGAGTGTACAAGGGGACACTGAAGCTTTCTTT
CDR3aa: CAWSVQGDTEAFF

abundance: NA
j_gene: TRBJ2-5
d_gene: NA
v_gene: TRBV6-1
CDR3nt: TGTGCCAGCAGTGAGGGGCCAAGTAAACAGAGGACCCAGTACTTC
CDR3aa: CASSEGPSKQRTQYF

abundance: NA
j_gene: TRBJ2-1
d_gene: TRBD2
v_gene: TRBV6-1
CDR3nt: TGTGCCAGCAGCCAGACTAGCGTGAATGAGCAGTTCTTC
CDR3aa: CASSQTSVNEQFF

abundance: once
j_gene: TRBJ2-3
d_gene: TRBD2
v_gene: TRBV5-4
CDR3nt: TGTGCCAGCAGCGGACGGACTAGCGGGAGGGTTAGCACAGATACGCAGTATTTT
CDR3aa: CASSGRTSGRVSTDTQYF

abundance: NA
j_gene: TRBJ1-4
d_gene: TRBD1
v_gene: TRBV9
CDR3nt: TGTGCCAGCAGCCCGAAAAGGACCAGGGGGTCAAATGAAAAACTGTTTTTT
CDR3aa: CASSPKRTRGSNEKLFF

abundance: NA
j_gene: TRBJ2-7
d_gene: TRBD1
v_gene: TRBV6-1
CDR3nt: TGTGCCAGCACCATGGACAGGGTGATCTCCTACGAGCAGTACTTC
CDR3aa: CASTMDRVISYEQYF

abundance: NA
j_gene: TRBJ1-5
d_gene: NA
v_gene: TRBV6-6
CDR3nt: TGTGCCAGTGGAGGGGATCAGCCCCAGCATTTT
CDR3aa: CASGGDQPQHF

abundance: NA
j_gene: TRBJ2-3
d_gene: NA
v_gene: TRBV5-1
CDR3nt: TGCGCCAGCAGCTTGAGCCGGTTCGGACAGCAAGTAGATACGCAGTATTTT
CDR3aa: CASSLSRFGQQVDTQYF

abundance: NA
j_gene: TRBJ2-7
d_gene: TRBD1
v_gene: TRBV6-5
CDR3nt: TGTGCCAGCAGCAGCCCCGGGACAGGGTCCTACGAGCAGTACTTC
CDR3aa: CASSSPGTGSYEQYF

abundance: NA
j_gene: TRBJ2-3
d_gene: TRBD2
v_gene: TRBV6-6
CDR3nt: TGTGCCACCACCCGGGGGGGGGCGGATACGCAGTATTTT
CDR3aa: CATTRGGADTQYF

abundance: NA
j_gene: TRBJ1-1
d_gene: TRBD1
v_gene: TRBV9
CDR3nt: TGTGCCAGCAGCACATCTCAGGGGGTGGCTGAAGCTTTCTTT
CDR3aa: CASSTSQGVAEAFF